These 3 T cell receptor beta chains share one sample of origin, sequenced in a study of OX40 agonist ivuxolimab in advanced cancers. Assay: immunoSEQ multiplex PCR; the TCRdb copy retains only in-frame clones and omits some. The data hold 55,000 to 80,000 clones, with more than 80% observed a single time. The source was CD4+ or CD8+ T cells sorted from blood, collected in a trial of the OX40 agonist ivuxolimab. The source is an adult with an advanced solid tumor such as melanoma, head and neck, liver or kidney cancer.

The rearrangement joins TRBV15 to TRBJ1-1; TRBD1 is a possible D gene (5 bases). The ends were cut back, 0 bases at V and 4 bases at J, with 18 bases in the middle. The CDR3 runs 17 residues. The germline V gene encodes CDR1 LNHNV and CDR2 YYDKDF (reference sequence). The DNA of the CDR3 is TGTGCCACCAGCAGAGATCGGGGGAATCGACAAGGCACTGAAGCTTTCTTT. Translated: CATSRDRGNRQGTEAFF.

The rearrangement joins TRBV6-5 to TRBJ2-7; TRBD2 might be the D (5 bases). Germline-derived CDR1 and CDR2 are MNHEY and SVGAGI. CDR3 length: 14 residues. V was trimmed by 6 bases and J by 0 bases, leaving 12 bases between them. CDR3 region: CASRRTGSSYEQYF. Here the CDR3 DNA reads TGTGCCAGCAGACGGACGGGGAGCTCCTACGAGCAGTACTTC.

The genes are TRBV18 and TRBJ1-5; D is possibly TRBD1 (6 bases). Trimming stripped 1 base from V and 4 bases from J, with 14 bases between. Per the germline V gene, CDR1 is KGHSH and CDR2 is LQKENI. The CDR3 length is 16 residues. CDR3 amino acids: CASSPRAGASNQPQHF. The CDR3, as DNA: TGTGCCAGCTCACCACGGGCGGGGGCCAGTAATCAGCCCCAGCATTTT.